The source of this T cell receptor beta chain is a study of blood T cell repertoires in COVID-19. For the study at large: PBMCs, B-cell-depleted T cells, or T cells were the source of the cDNA or gDNA that made up the material.

Authors' processing steps: The authors estimated nucleated cell counts from reference gene primer amplification. Produced via immunoSEQ multiplex PCR; TCRdb's table is partial and in-frame only. V and J calls plus clone size are reproduced from that table; the DNA served to infer D and trimming. The sample consists of tens of thousands of clones, roughly 87% of them appearing once. This CDR3 region has 14 residues. The germline V gene has CDR1 MGHRA and CDR2 YSYEKL. V was clipped by 4 bases and J by 1 base, with 10 bases between them. The sequence derives from a woman older than 75 with acute or convalescent COVID-19. The genes are TRBV4-1 and TRBJ1-1, with D uncertain. Sequenced: peripheral blood. The CDR3 coding sequence is TGCGCCAGCAGCCCTCGCGGGAGGAACACTGAAGCTTTCTTT. Amino acids: CASSPRGRNTEAFF.